Reported below is one T cell receptor beta chain. Its antigen is not identified. TCRdb called the reads again in MiXCR, with one record for every CDR3 protein. The repertoire holds roughly 80,000 distinct CDR3 sequences, around 40% seen once, with approximately 93% in the top ten. This entry comes from a study of T cell repertoires in cytomegalovirus infection. Study information: Selected CMV epitopes included recently identified HLA-C-restricted ones as well as well-studied HLA-B-restricted ones.

The receptor was derived from a human donor in good health (CMV status not recorded). Some clones in this sample may be carry-over from other donors' samples. Material: CD8+ T cells from cultured PBMCs, obtained from culture after CMV antigen stimulation.

This chain's CDR3 is CASTGTGGSTDTQYF. The CDR3 DNA sequence: TGTGCCAGCACCGGGACAGGGGGAAGCACAGATACGCAGTATTTT. The chain is built from TRBV12-3 or TRBV12-4 and TRBJ2-3, with 11 bases identical to TRBD1. The V segment lost 7 bases and the J segment 0 bases; nucleotides outside the gene matches: 3. This CDR3 is 15 amino acids long.